The clone carrying this T cell receptor beta chain has at least ten counts. Its antigen is as yet unknown. These data come from a study of T cells in Graves' hyperthyroidism and ophthalmopathy. Findings of the study overall: A 13 V-J model separated ophthalmopathy from stable hyperthyroidism. Blood shared most expanded thyroid clonotypes above 0.001.

Using RNA transcripts as the source, TCR beta CDR3 regions were amplified. Researchers ran a first-round RT-PCR on the TCR CDR3 using the HTBI primer set. TCRdb called the multiplex PCR reads again in MiXCR, with one record for every CDR3 protein. This sample yields fewer than 550,000 distinct CDR3 sequences, of which approximately 15% are seen a single time; 13% to 15% belongs to the top ten. Calling Graves' hyperthyroidism stable meant ophthalmopathy did not progress within 18 months. Uncontrolled infection, other autoimmune disease, pregnancy or lactation led to exclusion. Looked up from germline, CDR1 is MNHEY and CDR2 is SVGAGI. The V segment lost 0 bases and the J segment 5 bases; nucleotides outside the gene matches: 7. The CDR3 spans 16 residues.

This chain links TRBV6-5 with TRBJ1-2; 9 bases are shared with TRBD1. The sequenced sample was blood. The clonotype originates from a young woman with Graves' hyperthyroidism. The CDR3 loop is CASSYSGDRDLYGYTF. The CDR3 region has the DNA TGTGCCAGCAGTTACTCCGGGGACAGGGACTTGTATGGCTACACCTTC.